This T cell receptor (beta chain) was documented in a study of human T cells and chemical hapten exposure (dated by TCRdb to the early 2020s). About the full investigation: For sensitization, 2% DPC in acetone was applied to a roughly 2 cm by roughly 2 cm area of upper inner arm skin. Most of the patients in the cohort were female, and the cohort covered alopecia areata with under or over 50% scalp involvement, alopecia totalis and alopecia universalis. This study followed changes in the peripheral blood TCR repertoire in vivo during primary and secondary sensitization of alopecia patients to the hapten diphenylcyclopropenone (DPC). Libraries were pooled for sequencing, and variation in per-sample TCR yields was attributed mainly to small differences in library volumes within the pool. Throughout the study period of around 24 weeks, patients also received therapeutic DPC doses to the scalp every week. For TCR sequencing, blood came from 25 to 35 alopecia patients at anywhere from one to four time points (pre-sensitization, 2, 6 and 24 weeks). Patch testing on the upper back used Finn chambers containing 0.01% DPC, with scoring done after 6 days according to International Contact Dermatitis Research Group standards. Patient blood was sampled pre-sensitization (week 0) and at 2, 6 and about 24 weeks after DPC sensitization.

The time point label here, explained by the study, means: pre-sensitization, week 0. Read against the paper, the sample's treatment or condition label means: therapeutic diphenylcyclopropenone sensitization with weekly scalp DPC. At every patch-test visit, the blood draw took place before the patch test was put on. To be eligible, patients had to be aged 18 to 70, diagnosed with alopecia and judged suitable for DPC therapy, while pregnant patients were excluded. Unfractionated whole blood was collected in Tempus Blood RNA tubes, and total RNA was extracted from that blood. Libraries were made using RACE. Sequencing was performed on a NextSeq 500. During library preparation, unique molecular identifiers were attached to individual cDNA molecules so that TCRs could be counted in a quantitative, reproducible way. Each blood RNA sample was used to sequence both TCR alpha and TCR beta chains. The original pipeline was this. A median of approximately 100,000 TCRs per sample was observed, with a range of roughly 20,000 to 750,000. V, J and CDR3 annotation of the TCR reads was carried out using the Decombinator software suite. To make PS versus PT1 abundance plots, every sample was subsampled to the same number of TCRs (28,000). Expanded TCRs were defined as absent before sensitization and observed at least eight times at the 2-week time point. TCRdb reran the public reads through fastp at Q25 and MiXCR, keeping productive beta chains. Here each entry gathers all rows of one CDR3 protein and keeps the most common genes and DNA. TCRdb, not the authors, supplied the V and J calls. Recorded for this sample are over 300,000 distinct CDR3 sequences; about 5.1% of them occurred a single time. The ten top clones hold 2.5% to 3% of the sample.

The junction shows trimming of 5 bases on V and 3 bases on J, and the gene matches do not reach 8 bases of it. The CDR3 starts with the cysteine, ends with the phenylalanine, and has 16 residues. Only the CDR3 region is kept as DNA, spanning 48 bases read in frame from base 1. CDR1 and CDR2, per the germline V gene, are SGDLS and YYNGEE. This clonotype has ten or more counts. Its antigen is not yet known. No much larger clonotype is one base removed from it; base qualities were not supplied. What the work shows at the level of the full study, not this receptor alone: The number of PT1 expanded TCRs positively correlated with patch test score, significant at thresholds 8, 16 and 32 but not 4. DPC sensitization did not change how many TCRs were above 1 in 1000 frequency, and no evidence was found of alterations in global repertoire structure. After repeated subsampling, changes were observed in the strength of the expansion versus patch-test correlation and in the threshold at which the correlation became significant. Significantly more large CDR3 similarity clusters were formed by expanded TCRs than by pre-sensitization or healthy control sets, consistent with antigen-driven responses. Alopecia, a presumed autoimmune disease, was present in all patients, so the immune response of the patients might differ from that of healthy individuals.

The sequenced sample was whole blood, obtained in connection with sensitization to the hapten diphenylcyclopropenone (DPC). The chain is made from TRBV9 and TRBJ2-2, with 9 bases in between that match TRBD1. The clonotype originates from a woman aged 45-65 years with alopecia areata. Some clones in this sample may be carry-over from other donors' samples. The CDR3 corresponds to CASRSPGQGDTGELFF. The sequenced DNA is TGTGCCAGCAGGTCCCCGGGACAGGGCGACACCGGGGAGCTGTTTTTT. With the rest looked up from the reference TRBV9 and TRBJ2-2 genes rather than sequenced, the full variable domain is DSGVTQTPKHLITATGQRVTLRCSPRSGDLSVYWYQQSLDQGLQFLIQYYNGEERAKGNILERFSAQQFPDLHSELNLSSLELGDSALYFCASRSPGQGDTGELFFGEGSRLTVL.